This is a list of T cell receptor beta chains from one sample in a study of T-cell memory formation after mild COVID-19. TCRdb used MiXCR to reprocess the 5' RACE reads, holding one entry per CDR3 protein. Of about 360,000 distinct CDR3 sequences listed, 10% to 15% are singletons. Sequences were obtained from PBMCs or a T cell subset sorted from them (not recorded which). Source of these receptors: a man between 18 and 29 years old who had mild COVID-19 (a few samples of this study predate the infection). Cell type and time point are not known. CDR3s include the opening cysteine and the closing phenylalanine or tryptophan. Fields, in order: clone size, D gene, J gene, V gene, CDR3 DNA, CDR3 protein. The D gene is left open where the match is weak. Some rows mark clone size as missing; the rest say once, few, many or name a class of expanded clone.

few	TRBD1	TRBJ1-5	TRBV6-5	TGTGCCAGCAGAAGGACAGGGGACCAGAGGGGCAATCAGCCCCAGCATTTT	CASRRTGDQRGNQPQHF
.	TRBD2	TRBJ2-1	TRBV7-6	TGTGCCAGCAGCTCCTTATTTGGCGGGGGGGCAAATGAGCAGTTCTTC	CASSSLFGGGANEQFF
.	.	TRBJ2-1	TRBV19	TGTGCCAGTAGTCGCGACGGGTACAATGAGCAGTTCTTC	CASSRDGYNEQFF
once	.	TRBJ1-2	TRBV9	TGTGCCAGCAGTCGATCAGGGGCCGGCTATGGCTACACCTTC	CASSRSGAGYGYTF
.	.	TRBJ2-2	TRBV6-1	TGTGCCAGCAGTGATCCCGGGGGCTTTAACACCGGGGAGCTGTTTTTT	CASSDPGGFNTGELFF
few	.	TRBJ1-2	TRBV3-1	TGTGCCAGCAGCCAAGAGGGAAGGCAGATGCCCTACACCTTC	CASSQEGRQMPYTF
few	.	TRBJ1-2	TRBV11-2	TGTGCCAGCATGAACAGGGTCTCGGGCTACACCTTC	CASMNRVSGYTF
few	.	TRBJ1-1	TRBV6-2/TRBV6-3	TGTGCCAGCAGTTACCCCGGTGAAGCTTTCTTT	CASSYPGEAFF
.	.	TRBJ1-1	TRBV20-1	TGCAGTGCTAACAGGGCCTGGGACACTGAAGCTTTCTTT	CSANRAWDTEAFF
few	TRBD1	TRBJ1-6	TRBV6-6	TGTGCCAGCACCCTGACAGGGGGCAGTTCACCCCTCCACTTT	CASTLTGGSSPLHF
few	TRBD2	TRBJ2-5	TRBV5-1	TGCGCCAGCAGCCCTAGCGGGGGGCCAAGAGAGACCCAGTACTTC	CASSPSGGPRETQYF
.	.	TRBJ1-1	TRBV5-1	TGCGCCAGCAGCTTGGGATTTAGGGGCATGAACACTGAAGCTTTCTTT	CASSLGFRGMNTEAFF
few	.	TRBJ1-5	TRBV6-5	TGTGCCAGCAGTTACTCGATCGCCGGGCATCAGCCCCAGCATTTT	CASSYSIAGHQPQHF
.	TRBD1	TRBJ2-3	TRBV6-5	TGTGCCAGCAGTCCAAGACAGGGGCGCCCTAGCACAGATACGCAGTATTTT	CASSPRQGRPSTDTQYF
many	TRBD1	TRBJ1-4	TRBV6-1	TGTGCCAGCAGTCCCGACAGGGAAACCGGAAAACTGTTTTTT	CASSPDRETGKLFF
few	.	TRBJ1-4	TRBV6-6	TGTGCCAGCACTTCGGGCGAAAAACTGTTTTTT	CASTSGEKLFF
.	TRBD1	TRBJ2-2	TRBV15	TGTGCCACCAGCAGGTTGGGGACAGCGAACACCGGGGAGCTGTTTTTT	CATSRLGTANTGELFF
few	.	TRBJ1-2	TRBV4-3	TGCGCCAGCAGCCAAGCCTCGAATGGCAACTATGGCTACACCTTC	CASSQASNGNYGYTF
few	.	TRBJ1-1	TRBV9	TGTGCCAGCAGCGGAAGGGACACTGAAGCTTTCTTT	CASSGRDTEAFF
once	.	TRBJ2-2	TRBV10-3	TGTGCCATCAACACGGACTGGAACACCGGGGAGCTGTTTTTT	CAINTDWNTGELFF
.	.	TRBJ1-4	TRBV9	TGTGCCAGCAGCGTAGGGCAGGGGAGGACTAATGAAAAACTGTTTTTT	CASSVGQGRTNEKLFF
.	.	TRBJ2-2	TRBV27	TGTGCCAGCAAGATTAAGGTTTTGTCCGGGGAGCTGTTTTTT	CASKIKVLSGELFF
few	TRBD1	TRBJ1-4	TRBV4-3	TGCGCCAGCAGCCAGGGGACAGGCGAAAAACTGTTTTTT	CASSQGTGEKLFF
few	.	TRBJ1-1	TRBV18	TGTGCCAGCTCACCAGCCGTCAGGGTGGGCACTGAAGCTTTCTTT	CASSPAVRVGTEAFF
many	.	TRBJ2-1	TRBV9	TGTGCCAGCAGCGTAGGAGCCCTAGAGGGACACAATGAGCAGTTCTTC	CASSVGALEGHNEQFF
few	.	TRBJ1-1	TRBV30	TGTGCCTGGGCCAGGGACCGGAACACTGAAGCTTTCTTT	CAWARDRNTEAFF
few	TRBD1	TRBJ2-5	TRBV12-3/TRBV12-4	TGTGCCAGCAATTCTAATGACAGGGGCGAGCCCCAGTACTTC	CASNSNDRGEPQYF